This T cell receptor (beta chain) was observed in a study of blood T cell repertoires in COVID-19. Study overall: Collection of acute and convalescent COVID-19 samples took place in the United States, Italy and Spain. T cells, B-cell-depleted T cells, or PBMCs supplied cDNA or gDNA.

Seattle patients were enrolled during active infection and followed longitudinally. Trimming shortened V by 3 bases and J by 0 bases, and 22 bases separated the two germline ends. Germline V gene data show CDR1 as LNHDA and CDR2 as SQIVND (reference sequence). The CDR3 is 19 residues long. Authors' methods: Counts of nucleated cells, estimated from reference gene primer amplification, were obtained. Sequencing used immunoSEQ multiplex PCR; TCRdb keeps in-frame clones, though not all of them. V, J and clone size are taken as reported in that table, and D and trimming were inferred from the DNA itself. The sample lists about 210,000 clones, roughly 80% occurring once.

The rearrangement links TRBV19 to TRBJ2-3, with D possibly TRBD2 on 6 matching bases. Sequenced sample: peripheral blood. The receptor's source is a man aged 60 to 69 with COVID-19, enrolled during active disease. CDR3 nucleotide sequence: TGTGCCAGTAGTATCGCAGGGAGGAGGGGAGCGGGTAGCACAGATACGCAGTATTTT. Translation: CASSIAGRRGAGSTDTQYF.